The source of this T cell receptor (beta chain) is a study of T cells after posttransplantation cyclophosphamide. The CDR3 is made up of 13 amino acids. With 5 bases removed from V and 5 bases from J, the gap between germline ends came to 11 bases. Germline CDR1 reads SGHNT; CDR2 reads YENEEA. On the day of bone marrow donation, the related graft donor provided peripheral blood. TCRdb's table, derived via immunoSEQ multiplex PCR, lists solely in-frame clones and lacks some. This sample has some 37,000 clones, each found more than once. This clone turned up a few times. Its specificity is not known. Study conclusions and caveats: Later blood repertoires were often dominated by clones from the donor CD8+ memory compartment. TRB overlap between skin or GI tissue T cells and blood was limited.

The source material was PBMCs. The chain has TRBV11-3 and TRBJ2-3, with D unclear. The sequence derives from a girl aged 5 to 17 in good health, CMV-negative, and a related stem cell transplant donor. The CDR3 nucleotides are TGTGCCAGCAGCCGAAACCCCGGAGATACGCAGTATTTT. The encoded protein is CASSRNPGDTQYF. Looking up the rest from reference TRBV11-3 and TRBJ2-3 gives the full variable domain: EAGVVQSPRYKIIEKKQPVAFWCNPISGHNTLYWYLQNLGQGPELLIRYENEEAVDDSQLPKDRFSAERLKGVDSTLKIQPAELGDSAVYLCASSRNPGDTQYFGPGTRLTVL.